The rows below give T cell receptor beta chains drawn from one sample of a study of blood T cell repertoires in COVID-19. TCRdb's copy holds only in-frame clones and misses some; the assay was immunoSEQ multiplex PCR. The data show nearly 350,000 clones, around 83% seen once. Sequencing was performed on peripheral blood. The receptors derive from a man aged 25 to 40 with active or convalescent COVID-19. CDR3s leave out the opening cysteine and the closing phenylalanine or tryptophan. The order of the fields is clone size, J gene, V gene, CDR3 protein. Rows give clone size only sometimes, using once, few, many, or a class for an expanded clone.

.,TRBJ1-1,TRBV6-2/TRBV6-3,ASSWDRGFYTEAF
.,TRBJ2-2,TRBV18,ASSPQQYSNTGELF
.,TRBJ2-7,TRBV6-5,ASTRPGNGEQY
.,TRBJ1-4,TRBV6-1,ASSETGLATNEKLF
.,TRBJ1-1,TRBV12-3/TRBV12-4,ASSLTITEAF
.,TRBJ2-7,TRBV19,ASSSGHNYEQY
.,TRBJ2-5,TRBV27,ASSLWAGKETQY
.,TRBJ2-2,TRBV4-3,ASSQAIFQGAGELF
.,TRBJ1-2,TRBV6-5,ASSSLRGPLKSYT
.,TRBJ2-1,TRBV7-6,ASSLEATGVFEQF
.,TRBJ1-3,TRBV7-2,ASSLEAGLMNSGNTIY
.,TRBJ1-2,TRBV5-4,ASSPQDRGKYGYT
.,TRBJ1-4,TRBV28,ASSLRDRGWEKLF
.,TRBJ1-2,TRBV6-7,ASSPWPVYT
.,TRBJ2-5,TRBV11-3,ASSSGGGETQY
.,TRBJ1-1,TRBV6-5,ASRPDRIRTEAF
.,TRBJ2-7,TRBV21-1,ASSKDPRTGCFYEQY
few,TRBJ2-1,TRBV27,ASSFRGSSYNEQF
.,TRBJ2-1,TRBV10-3,AISDQGQGSNNEQF
.,TRBJ1-4,TRBV4-3,ASSQDTGSTNEKLF
.,TRBJ2-7,TRBV7-3,ASSGTSGEQY
.,TRBJ2-1,TRBV30,AWTGGHNEQF
.,TRBJ1-2,TRBV11-3,ASSLYGGPDGYT
.,TRBJ2-1,TRBV4-1,ASSQARRNEQF
.,TRBJ2-7,TRBV4-3,ASSQGVGVRSYEQY
.,TRBJ1-2,TRBV18,ASSPQTGLNYGYT
.,TRBJ2-2,TRBV3-1/TRBV3-2,ASSLLASANTGELF
.,TRBJ2-3,TRBV5-4,ASSFPGQGSTDTQY
.,TRBJ2-1,TRBV28,ASSYGTSGSSYNEQF
.,TRBJ2-5,TRBV19,ASSRDREETQY
.,TRBJ2-3,TRBV5-1,ASSVGGTDTQY
.,TRBJ2-1,TRBV12-3/TRBV12-4,ASGEAYNEQF
.,TRBJ2-7,TRBV7-9,ASSLNQGAWIYEQY
.,TRBJ1-5,TRBV28,ASSRPNRGPQH
few,TRBJ1-1,TRBV7-2,ASSPWTGEAF
many,TRBJ2-3,TRBV7-8,ASTKGGQDTQY
.,TRBJ2-1,TRBV10-3,AISESGGWTSGTSSYNEQF
.,TRBJ1-1,TRBV5-1,ASSKGQRDTEAF
.,TRBJ2-4,TRBV2,ASSPLARSGQGGNIQY
.,TRBJ2-7,TRBV4-1,ASSQVAGWTYEQY
.,TRBJ1-6,TRBV9,ASSVTVASPLH
.,TRBJ2-6,TRBV7-3,ASSLGAGSPGANVLT
.,TRBJ2-3,TRBV29-1,SVEDPTGDHTQY
few,TRBJ2-7,TRBV27,ASSLGGARYEQY
.,TRBJ2-7,TRBV11-2,ASSLTGTASYEQY
.,TRBJ2-7,TRBV28,ASSSPQRDGGEQY
.,TRBJ2-7,TRBV4-3,ASARDSAYEQY
.,TRBJ1-2,TRBV5-6,ASSLVSGDGYT
.,TRBJ1-1,TRBV7-9,ASSLEPARRNTEAF
.,TRBJ2-2,TRBV7-2,ASSLTAGGELF
.,TRBJ2-3,TRBV7-2,ASSPGPSTDTQY